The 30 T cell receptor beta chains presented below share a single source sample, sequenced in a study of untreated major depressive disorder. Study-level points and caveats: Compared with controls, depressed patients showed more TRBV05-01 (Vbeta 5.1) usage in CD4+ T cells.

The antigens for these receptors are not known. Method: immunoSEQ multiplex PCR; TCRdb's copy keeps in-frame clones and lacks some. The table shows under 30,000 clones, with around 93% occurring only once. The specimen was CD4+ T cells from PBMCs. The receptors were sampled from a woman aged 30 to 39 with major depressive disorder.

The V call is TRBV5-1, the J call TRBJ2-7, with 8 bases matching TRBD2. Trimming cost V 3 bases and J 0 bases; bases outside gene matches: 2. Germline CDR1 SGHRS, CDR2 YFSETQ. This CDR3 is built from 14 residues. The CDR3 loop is CASSSGGDSYEQYF. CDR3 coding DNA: TGCGCCAGCAGCTCCGGGGGGGACTCCTACGAGCAGTACTTC.

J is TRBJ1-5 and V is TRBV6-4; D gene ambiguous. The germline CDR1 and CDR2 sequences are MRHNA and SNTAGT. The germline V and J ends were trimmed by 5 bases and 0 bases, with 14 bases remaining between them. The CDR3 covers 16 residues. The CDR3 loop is CASSPHPLHSNQPQHF. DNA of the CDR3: TGTGCCAGCAGTCCCCACCCTTTACATAGCAATCAGCCCCAGCATTTT.

The CDR3 loop is CASSLQATLYGYTF. The CDR3 bases are TGTGCCAGCAGTCTACAGGCGACCCTCTATGGCTACACCTTC. The J gene is TRBJ1-2, the V gene TRBV6-6, with a possible D match to TRBD1 (5 bases). Germline assignment: CDR1 MNHNY and CDR2 SVGAGI (reference sequence). V gave up 5 bases and J gave up 4 bases, with 14 bases separating them. There are 14 residues in the CDR3.

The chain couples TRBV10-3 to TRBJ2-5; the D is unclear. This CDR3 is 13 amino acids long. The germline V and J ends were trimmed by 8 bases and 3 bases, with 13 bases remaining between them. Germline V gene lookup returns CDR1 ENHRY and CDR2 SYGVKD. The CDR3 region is CAIRYQPEETQYF. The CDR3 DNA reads TGTGCCATCCGATATCAACCGGAAGAGACCCAGTACTTC.

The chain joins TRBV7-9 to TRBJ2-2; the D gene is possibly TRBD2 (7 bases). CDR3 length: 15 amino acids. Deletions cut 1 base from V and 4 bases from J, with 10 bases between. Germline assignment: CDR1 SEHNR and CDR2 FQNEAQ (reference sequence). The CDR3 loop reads CASSLDAGATGELFF. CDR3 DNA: TGTGCCAGCAGCTTAGATGCGGGGGCCACCGGGGAGCTGTTTTTT.

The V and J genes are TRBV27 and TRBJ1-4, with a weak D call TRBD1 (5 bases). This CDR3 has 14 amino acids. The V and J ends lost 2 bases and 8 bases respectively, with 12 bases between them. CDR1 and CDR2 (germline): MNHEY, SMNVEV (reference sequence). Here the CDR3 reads CASSLAREVEKLFF. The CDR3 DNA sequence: TGTGCCAGCAGTTTAGCCAGGGAGGTGGAAAAACTGTTTTTT.

The CDR3 region is CASSLSWIVNEQYF. The CDR3 DNA is TGTGCCAGCAGCTTGAGTTGGATTGTCAACGAGCAGTACTTC. The chain links TRBV7-8 to TRBJ2-7; D call uncertain. V shed 3 bases and J shed 5 bases, with 14 bases lying between them. Germline assignment: CDR1 SGHVS and CDR2 FQNEAQ. The CDR3 has 14 residues.

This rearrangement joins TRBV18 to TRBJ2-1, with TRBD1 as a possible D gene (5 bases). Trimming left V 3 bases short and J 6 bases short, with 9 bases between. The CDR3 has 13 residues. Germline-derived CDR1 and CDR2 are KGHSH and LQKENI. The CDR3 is CASSPQGVNEQFF. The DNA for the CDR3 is TGTGCCAGCTCACCCCAGGGCGTCAATGAGCAGTTCTTC.

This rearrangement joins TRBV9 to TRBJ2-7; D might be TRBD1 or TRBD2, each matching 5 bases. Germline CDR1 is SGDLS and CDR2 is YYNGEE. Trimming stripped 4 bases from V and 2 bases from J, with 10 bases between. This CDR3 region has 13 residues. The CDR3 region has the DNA TGTGCCAGCAGCAGGGACCTCACCTACGAGCAGTACTTC. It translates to CASSRDLTYEQYF.

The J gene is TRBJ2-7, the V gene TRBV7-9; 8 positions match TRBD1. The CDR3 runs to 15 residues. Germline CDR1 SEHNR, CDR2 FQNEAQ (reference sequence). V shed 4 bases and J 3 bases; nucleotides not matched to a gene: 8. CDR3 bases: TGTGCCAGCAGCTCAGACAGGGGATCCCTCTACGAGCAGTACTTC. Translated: CASSSDRGSLYEQYF.

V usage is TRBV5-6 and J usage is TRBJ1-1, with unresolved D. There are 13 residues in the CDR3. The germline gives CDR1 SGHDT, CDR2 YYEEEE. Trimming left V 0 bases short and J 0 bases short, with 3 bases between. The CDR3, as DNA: TGTGCCAGCAGCTTGGCTGTGAACACTGAAGCTTTCTTT. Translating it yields CASSLAVNTEAFF.

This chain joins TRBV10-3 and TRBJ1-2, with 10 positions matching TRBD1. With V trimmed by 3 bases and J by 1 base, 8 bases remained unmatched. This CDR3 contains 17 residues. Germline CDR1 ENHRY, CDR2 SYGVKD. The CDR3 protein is CAISDSPGQGINYGYTF. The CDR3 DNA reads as TGTGCCATCAGTGATTCCCCGGGACAGGGGATTAACTATGGCTACACCTTC.

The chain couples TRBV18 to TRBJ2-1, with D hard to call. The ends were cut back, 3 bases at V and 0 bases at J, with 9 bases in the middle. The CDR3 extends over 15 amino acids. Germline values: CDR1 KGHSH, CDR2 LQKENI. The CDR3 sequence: CASSPGVASYNEQFF. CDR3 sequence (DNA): TGTGCCAGCTCACCTGGCGTTGCCTCCTACAATGAGCAGTTCTTC.

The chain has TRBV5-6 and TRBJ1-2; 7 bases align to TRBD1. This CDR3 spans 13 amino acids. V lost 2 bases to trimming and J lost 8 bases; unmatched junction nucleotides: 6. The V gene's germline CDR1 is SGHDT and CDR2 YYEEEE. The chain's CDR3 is CASSFTGVGGYTF. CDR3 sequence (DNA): TGTGCCAGCAGCTTCACAGGGGTCGGAGGCTACACCTTC.

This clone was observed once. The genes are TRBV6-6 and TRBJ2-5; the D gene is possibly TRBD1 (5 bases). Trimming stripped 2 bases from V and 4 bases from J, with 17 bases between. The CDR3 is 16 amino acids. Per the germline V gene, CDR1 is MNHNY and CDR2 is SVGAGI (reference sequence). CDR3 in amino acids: CASSYRSRAQRETQYF. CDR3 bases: TGTGCCAGCAGTTACCGTTCCAGGGCCCAGCGAGAGACCCAGTACTTC.

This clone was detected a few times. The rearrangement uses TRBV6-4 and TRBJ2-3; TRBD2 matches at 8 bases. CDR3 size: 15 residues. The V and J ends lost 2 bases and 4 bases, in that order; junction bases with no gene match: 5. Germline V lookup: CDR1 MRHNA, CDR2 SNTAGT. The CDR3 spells CASSDVGGGADTQYF. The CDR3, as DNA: TGTGCCAGCAGTGACGTCGGGGGGGGAGCAGATACGCAGTATTTT.

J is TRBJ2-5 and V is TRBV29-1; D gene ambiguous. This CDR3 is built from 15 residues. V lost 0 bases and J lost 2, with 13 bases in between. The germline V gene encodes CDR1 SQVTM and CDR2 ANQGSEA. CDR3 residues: CSVEDWSAGQETQYF. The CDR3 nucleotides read TGCAGCGTTGAAGACTGGTCAGCAGGTCAAGAGACCCAGTACTTC.

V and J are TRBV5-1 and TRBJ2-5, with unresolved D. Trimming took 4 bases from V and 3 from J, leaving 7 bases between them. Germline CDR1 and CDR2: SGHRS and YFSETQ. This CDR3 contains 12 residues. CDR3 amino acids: CASSVTKETQYF. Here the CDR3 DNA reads TGCGCCAGCAGCGTCACGAAAGAGACCCAGTACTTC. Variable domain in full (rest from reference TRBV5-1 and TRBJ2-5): KAGVTQTPRYLIKTRGQQVTLSCSPISGHRSVSWYQQTPGQGLQFLFEYFSETQRNKGNFPGRFSGRQFSNSRSEMNVSTLELGDSALYLCASSVTKETQYFGPGTRLLVL.

CDR3 DNA: TGTGCCAGCAGCTTGGTTGGAGGGGCGGTCCCCGGGGAGACCCAGTACTTC. It encodes CASSLVGGAVPGETQYF. This chain links TRBV7-3 with TRBJ2-5; TRBD2 is a possible D gene (6 bases). CDR1 is SGHTA, CDR2 FQGTGA, per germline. V was cut by 3 bases and J by 5 bases, with 22 bases left in between. The CDR3 has 17 amino acids.

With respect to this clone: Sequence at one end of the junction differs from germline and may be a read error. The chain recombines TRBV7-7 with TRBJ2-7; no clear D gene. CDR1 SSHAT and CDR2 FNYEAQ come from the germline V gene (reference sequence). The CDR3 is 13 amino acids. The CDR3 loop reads CASSPSGPYEQYF. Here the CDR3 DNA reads TGTGCTAGCAGCCCCTCGGGCCCCTACGAGCAGTACTTC. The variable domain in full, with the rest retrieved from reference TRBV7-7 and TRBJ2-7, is GAGVSQSPRYKVTKRGQDVTLRCDPISSHATLYWYQQALGQGPEFLTYFNYEAQPDKSGLPSDRFSAERPEGSISTLTIQRTEQRDSAMYRCASSPSGPYEQYFGPGTRLTVT.

In nucleotides, the CDR3 is TGTGCCAGCAGCGTCGGTCCGAATGAAAAACTGTTTTTT. Amino acid sequence: CASSVGPNEKLFF. The chain combines TRBV5-6 with TRBJ1-4; no clear D gene. Trimming left V 4 bases short and J 5 bases short, with 9 bases between. This CDR3 is 13 amino acids long. Germline CDR1 reads SGHDT; CDR2 reads YYEEEE.

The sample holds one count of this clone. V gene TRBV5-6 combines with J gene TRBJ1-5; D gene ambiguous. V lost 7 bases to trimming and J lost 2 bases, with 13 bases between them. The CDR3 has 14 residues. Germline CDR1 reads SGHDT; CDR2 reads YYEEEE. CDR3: CASRQDWGNQPQHF. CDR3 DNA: TGTGCCAGCCGGCAGGATTGGGGCAATCAGCCCCAGCATTTT.

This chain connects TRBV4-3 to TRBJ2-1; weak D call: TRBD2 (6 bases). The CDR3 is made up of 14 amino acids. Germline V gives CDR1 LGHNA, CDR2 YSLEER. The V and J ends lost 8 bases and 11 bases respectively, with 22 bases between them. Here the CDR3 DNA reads TGCGCCAGCGCGAAAACTCGGGACTCGACTCAGCAGTTCTTC. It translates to CASAKTRDSTQQFF.

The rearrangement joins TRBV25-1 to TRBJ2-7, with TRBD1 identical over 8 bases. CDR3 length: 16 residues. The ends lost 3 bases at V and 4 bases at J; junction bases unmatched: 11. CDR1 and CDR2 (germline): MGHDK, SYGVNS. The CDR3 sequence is CASSEAPGQGKYEQYF. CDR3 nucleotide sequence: TGTGCCAGCAGTGAGGCGCCTGGACAGGGAAAATACGAGCAGTACTTC.

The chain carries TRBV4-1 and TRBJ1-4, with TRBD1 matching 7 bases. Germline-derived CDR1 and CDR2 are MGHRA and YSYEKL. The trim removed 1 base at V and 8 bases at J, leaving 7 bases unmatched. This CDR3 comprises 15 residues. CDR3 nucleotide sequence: TGCGCCAGCAGCCAAGTACGACAGGGAGGGGAAAAACTGTTTTTT. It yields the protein CASSQVRQGGEKLFF.

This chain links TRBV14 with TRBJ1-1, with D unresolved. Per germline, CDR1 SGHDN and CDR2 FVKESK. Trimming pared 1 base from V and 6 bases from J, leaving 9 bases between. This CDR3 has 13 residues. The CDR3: CASSQVYVPEAFF. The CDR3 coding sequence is TGTGCCAGCAGCCAAGTTTACGTCCCTGAAGCTTTCTTT.

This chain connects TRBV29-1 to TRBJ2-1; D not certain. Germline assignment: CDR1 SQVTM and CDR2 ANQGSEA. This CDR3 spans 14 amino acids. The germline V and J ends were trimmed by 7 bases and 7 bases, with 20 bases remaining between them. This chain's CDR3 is CSARTGGSGNEQFF. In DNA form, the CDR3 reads TGCAGCGCCAGAACTGGTGGGTCGGGTAATGAGCAGTTCTTC.

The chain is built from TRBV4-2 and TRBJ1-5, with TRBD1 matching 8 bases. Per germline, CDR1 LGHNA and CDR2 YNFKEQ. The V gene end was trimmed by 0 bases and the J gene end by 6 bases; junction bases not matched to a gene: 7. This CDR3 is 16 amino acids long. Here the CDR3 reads CASSQEFRQGFQPQHF. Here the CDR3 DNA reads TGTGCCAGCAGCCAAGAATTTCGACAGGGGTTTCAGCCCCAGCATTTT.

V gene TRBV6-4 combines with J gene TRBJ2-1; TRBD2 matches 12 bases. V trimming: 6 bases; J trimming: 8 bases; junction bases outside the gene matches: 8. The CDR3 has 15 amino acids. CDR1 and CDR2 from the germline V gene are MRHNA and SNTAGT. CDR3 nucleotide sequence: TGTGCCAGCAGCGAGACTAGCGGGAGCAGCGATGAGCAGTTCTTC. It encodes CASSETSGSSDEQFF.

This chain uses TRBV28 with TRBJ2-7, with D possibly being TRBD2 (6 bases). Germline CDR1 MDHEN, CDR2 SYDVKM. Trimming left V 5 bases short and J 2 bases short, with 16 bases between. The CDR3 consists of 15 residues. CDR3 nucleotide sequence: TGTGCCAGCAGTCCCGGAGGGATGGAGGCCTACGAGCAGTACTTC. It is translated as CASSPGGMEAYEQYF.